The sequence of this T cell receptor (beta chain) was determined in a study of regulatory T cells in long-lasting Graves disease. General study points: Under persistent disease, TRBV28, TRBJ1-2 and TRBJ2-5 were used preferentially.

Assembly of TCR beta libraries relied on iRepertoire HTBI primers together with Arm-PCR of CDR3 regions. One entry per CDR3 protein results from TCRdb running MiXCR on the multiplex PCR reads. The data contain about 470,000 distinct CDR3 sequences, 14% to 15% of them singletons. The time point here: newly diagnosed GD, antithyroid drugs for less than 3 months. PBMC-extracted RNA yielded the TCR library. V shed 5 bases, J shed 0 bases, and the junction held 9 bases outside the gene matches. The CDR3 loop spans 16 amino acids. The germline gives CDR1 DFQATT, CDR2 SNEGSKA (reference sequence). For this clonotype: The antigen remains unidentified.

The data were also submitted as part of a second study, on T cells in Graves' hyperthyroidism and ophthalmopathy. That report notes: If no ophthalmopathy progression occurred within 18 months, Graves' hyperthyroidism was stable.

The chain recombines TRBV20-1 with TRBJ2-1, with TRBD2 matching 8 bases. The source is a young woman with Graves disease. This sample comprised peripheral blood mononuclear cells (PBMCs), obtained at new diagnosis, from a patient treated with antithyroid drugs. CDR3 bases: TGCAGTGCTCACCCTCGCAGCGGGAGCTCCTACAATGAGCAGTTCTTC. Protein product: CSAHPRSGSSYNEQFF.